Each of the 23 T cell receptor beta chains below was sequenced from the same sample in a study of vaccination and CD4 T cells after COVID-19. The Oncomine TCR Beta short-read assay was applied to DNA of cultured CD4+ T cells. MiXCR, run by TCRdb on the PCR reads, gives a single entry per CDR3 protein. The sample shows about 27,000 distinct CDR3 sequences, about 66% of them seen only once. As to treatment: roughly ten-day PBMC culture with coronavirus spike peptide pools or control peptides (ViraFEST assay). For these receptors, no antigen is known. The starting material was CD4+ T cells from blood, cultured in vitro, obtained after SARS-CoV-2 vaccination. These receptors originate from a human donor who received a COVID-19 vaccine.

V is TRBV7-3 and J is TRBJ2-1; 10 bases match TRBD1. V was clipped by 5 bases and J by 7 bases; unmatched bases: 8. The CDR3 runs 15 residues. Germline loops: CDR1 SGHTA, CDR2 FQGTGA. The CDR3 DNA reads TGTGCCAGCAGCCCCGGGACAGGGGAGTTTAATGAGCAGTTCTTC. Amino acid sequence: CASSPGTGEFNEQFF.

The chain recombines TRBV11-3 with TRBJ2-5; 11 bases map to TRBD2. This CDR3 comprises 16 residues. V lost 4 bases and J lost 0; bases outside the gene matches: 4. Germline V gene lookup returns CDR1 SGHNT and CDR2 YENEEA. As DNA, the CDR3 is TGTGCCAGCAGCTCAACGGGACTAGCGGACCAAGAGACCCAGTACTTC. Protein product: CASSSTGLADQETQYF.

The chain joins TRBV10-1 to TRBJ1-5, with TRBD1 identical over 7 bases. CDR1 is WNHNN and CDR2 is SYGVQD in the germline V gene (reference sequence). This CDR3 has 16 residues. The junction had 15 bases not matched to a gene; V was cut back by 6 bases and J by 7 bases. DNA of the CDR3: TGCGCCAGCAGGGCGACAGGGCATGGAACAGGGCAGCCCCAGCATTTT. Amino acids: CASRATGHGTGQPQHF.

The chain recombines TRBV6-1 with TRBJ1-3, with D maybe TRBD1 (5 bases). Trimming took 0 bases from V and 3 from J, leaving 12 bases between them. The germline V gene encodes CDR1 MNHNS and CDR2 SASEGT. The CDR3 length is 16 residues. The CDR3, as DNA: TGTGCCAGCAGTGAAGCTAGCAGGGCCCGTGGAAACACCATATATTTT. It codes for CASSEASRARGNTIYF.

The chain employs TRBV18 and TRBJ1-4; the match to TRBD1 covers 9 bases. Germline trimming cut 0 bases from V and 5 bases from J; bases unmatched to any gene: 4. The CDR3 runs 16 residues. The germline gives CDR1 KGHSH, CDR2 LQKENI. The CDR3, as DNA: TGTGCCAGCTCACCACCTAGACAGGGGGACAATGAAAAACTGTTTTTT. It specifies CASSPPRQGDNEKLFF.

This chain links TRBV6-1 with TRBJ1-2, with TRBD1 matching 9 bases. The CDR3 loop spans 14 amino acids. Per germline, CDR1 MNHNS and CDR2 SASEGT. J was trimmed by 8 bases and V by 5 bases; bases with no gene match: 9. The CDR3 DNA reads TGTGCCAGCAGTAAAGTGGGACAGGGCCGAGGCTACACCTTC. It codes for CASSKVGQGRGYTF.

The chain combines TRBV7-2 with TRBJ2-5; D perhaps matches TRBD2 (6 bases). The CDR3 has 13 residues. V lost 2 bases, J lost 4 bases, and 8 bases lay in between. Germline CDR1 is SGHTA and CDR2 is FQGNSA. Written as DNA, the CDR3 is TGTGCCAGCAGCTTAATCGGGGGAGAGACCCAGTACTTC. It codes for CASSLIGGETQYF.

This clonotype was counted a few times. This chain links TRBV6-1 with TRBJ2-2; 8 nucleotides align to TRBD1. V was pared by 10 bases and J by 3 bases, with 13 bases of the junction left unmatched. This CDR3 has 16 amino acids. Germline loops: CDR1 MNHNS, CDR2 SASEGT. CDR3 sequence reads: CANEIQGVLDTGELFF. The CDR3 bases are TGTGCCAACGAGATACAGGGGGTCTTGGACACCGGGGAGCTGTTTTTT.

V is TRBV4-1 and J is TRBJ2-5; 7 bases fit TRBD1. The CDR3 runs to 17 residues. V lost 1 base and J lost 5; bases outside the gene matches: 13. Germline V gene sequence: CDR1 MGHRA, CDR2 YSYEKL. The CDR3 protein is CASSQVGQWPVDETQYF. Here the CDR3 DNA reads TGCGCCAGCAGCCAAGTGGGACAGTGGCCTGTAGATGAGACCCAGTACTTC.

The rearrangement joins TRBV6-5 to TRBJ1-5; TRBD1 might be the D (5 bases). The germline gives CDR1 MNHEY, CDR2 SVGAGI. The ends were cut back, 2 bases at V and 0 bases at J, with 17 bases in the middle. This CDR3 has 18 residues. This CDR3 is CASSYVSLGEVSNQPQHF. The CDR3 coding sequence is TGTGCCAGCAGTTACGTCAGCCTGGGGGAAGTTAGCAATCAGCCCCAGCATTTT.

V and J are TRBV25-1 and TRBJ1-5; TRBD1 is a possible D gene (6 bases). From germline, CDR1 is MGHDK and CDR2 SYGVNS. The CDR3 has 15 residues. V dropped 1 base and J dropped 6 bases, with 13 bases sitting between them. This CDR3 reads CASSESAGEGQPQHF. The CDR3 DNA follows: TGTGCCAGCAGTGAATCGGCAGGGGAAGGTCAGCCCCAGCATTTT.

The gene calls are TRBV6-1 and TRBJ2-7; 9 bases agree with TRBD1. V shed 6 bases, J shed 6 bases, and the junction held 6 bases outside the gene matches. CDR3 size: 13 residues. Germline CDR1 and CDR2: MNHNS and SASEGT. The CDR3 region has the DNA TGTGCCAGCAGGGACAGGGGAGGAGGCGAGCAGTACTTC. This sequence encodes CASRDRGGGEQYF.

This clonotype was picked up one time. This chain links TRBV2 with TRBJ2-3; 10 nucleotides match TRBD2. The CDR3 extends over 19 amino acids. CDR1 and CDR2 (germline): SNHLY, FYNNEI. Unmatched junction bases numbered 12, after V lost 0 bases and J lost 3 bases. This CDR3 is CASSEALPGSGGETDTQYF. Here the CDR3 DNA reads TGTGCCAGCAGTGAAGCGCTTCCGGGCAGCGGGGGGGAAACAGATACGCAGTATTTT.

In regard to this clonotype: The junction and the germline gene differ at one end; a read error may be behind it. The rearrangement links TRBV30 to TRBJ2-7; no clear D. CDR1 and CDR2 from the germline V gene are GTSNPN and SVGIG (reference sequence). The CDR3 has 9 amino acids. The CDR3 region is CGVGYEQHF. CDR3 DNA sequence: TGTGGGGTAGGGTACGAGCAGCACTTC.

This sequence joins TRBV11-3 and TRBJ2-5; TRBD2 agrees at 11 bases. Germline V gene lookup returns CDR1 SGHNT and CDR2 YENEEA. CDR3 length equals 15 residues. V lost 5 bases and J lost 5; bases outside the gene matches: 7. CDR3 sequence reads: CASSLSGGAGETQYF. DNA for the CDR3: TGTGCCAGCAGCCTTAGCGGGGGGGCTGGGGAGACCCAGTACTTC.

The V gene is TRBV7-2, the J gene TRBJ2-3; tentatively, D is TRBD1 or TRBD2 (6 bases each). This CDR3 region has 18 residues. Germline CDR1 and CDR2: SGHTA and FQGNSA. With 11 bases removed from V and 3 bases from J, the gap between germline ends came to 30 bases. The CDR3 DNA reads TGTGCCCACTCTTCGAGAGGGTCGGGGGCCAAGGGGACAGATACGCAGTATTTT. Translation gives CAHSSRGSGAKGTDTQYF.

The genes are TRBV19 and TRBJ1-2; D might be TRBD1 (6 bases). The V gene lost 3 bases and the J gene lost 4 bases, with 15 bases spanning the gap. The germline V gene has CDR1 LNHDA and CDR2 SQIVND (reference sequence). CDR3 length: 15 amino acids. This CDR3 reads CASSIIGGRGYGYTF. CDR3 nucleotides: TGTGCCAGTAGTATTATCGGGGGCAGGGGCTATGGCTACACCTTC.

The chain has TRBV19 and TRBJ2-2; tentatively, D is TRBD2 (7 bases). Deletions cut 3 bases from V and 5 bases from J, with 13 bases between. The CDR3 has 15 residues. Germline CDR1 LNHDA, CDR2 SQIVND (reference sequence). This chain's CDR3 is CASSIWGGGTGELFF. The CDR3 nucleotides read TGTGCCAGTAGTATTTGGGGGGGCGGAACCGGGGAGCTGTTTTTT. Drawing the rest from reference TRBV19 and TRBJ2-2, the complete variable domain is DGGITQSPKYLFRKEGQNVTLSCEQNLNHDAMYWYRQDPGQGLRLIYYSQIVNDFQKGDIAEGYSVSREKKESFPLTVTSAQKNPTAFYLCASSIWGGGTGELFFGEGSRLTVL.

V gene TRBV6-1 combines with J gene TRBJ1-2; TRBD1 is a possible D gene (5 bases). The V end lost 2 bases, the J end lost 5 bases, and 18 bases lay between the germline ends. This CDR3 contains 16 residues. CDR1 is MNHNS and CDR2 is SASEGT in the germline V gene. The DNA of the CDR3 is TGTGCCAGCAGTGAAACGCTAGGCAGGGTCGCTTATGGCTACACCTTC. Translating gives CASSETLGRVAYGYTF.

A single count supports this clonotype. CDR3 sequence: CASSWTSRSLEQYF. The CDR3 DNA sequence: TGTGCCAGCAGCTGGACTAGCCGGAGTCTCGAGCAGTACTTC. The rearrangement uses TRBV11-3 and TRBJ2-7; 8 nucleotides agree with TRBD2. The V segment lost 4 bases and the J segment 6 bases; nucleotides outside the gene matches: 8. This CDR3 comprises 14 residues. CDR1 SGHNT and CDR2 YENEEA come from the germline V gene.

The chain recombines TRBV29-1 with TRBJ2-5, with 12 positions matching TRBD1. The V gene's germline CDR1 is SQVTM and CDR2 ANQGSEA. V lost 1 base to trimming and J lost 4 bases; unmatched junction nucleotides: 7. The CDR3 has 16 amino acids. CDR3 nucleotide sequence: TGCAGCGTTGAAGCCAGGGACAGGGGGCGCGGAGAGACCCAGTACTTC. Protein product: CSVEARDRGRGETQYF.

DNA for the CDR3: TGTGCCAGTAAGAGTCACAGTAGTACCGGGGAGCTGTTTTTT. This encodes CASKSHSSTGELFF. The rearrangement joins TRBV19 to TRBJ2-2; D ambiguous. The germline V gene has CDR1 LNHDA and CDR2 SQIVND (reference sequence). V dropped 7 bases and J dropped 5 bases, with 14 bases sitting between them. This CDR3 region has 14 residues. The entire variable domain, with the rest obtained from reference TRBV19 and TRBJ2-2, is as follows: DGGITQSPKYLFRKEGQNVTLSCEQNLNHDAMYWYRQDPGQGLRLIYYSQIVNDFQKGDIAEGYSVSREKKESFPLTVTSAQKNPTAFYLCASKSHSSTGELFFGEGSRLTVL.

The genes are TRBV25-1 and TRBJ1-5; D not certain. Germline V gene data show CDR1 as MGHDK and CDR2 as SYGVNS. Deletions cut 2 bases from V and 2 bases from J, with 7 bases between. The CDR3 has 14 amino acids. The CDR3 protein is CASSELTGNQPQHF. CDR3 sequence (DNA): TGTGCCAGCAGTGAACTTACGGGCAATCAGCCCCAGCATTTT.